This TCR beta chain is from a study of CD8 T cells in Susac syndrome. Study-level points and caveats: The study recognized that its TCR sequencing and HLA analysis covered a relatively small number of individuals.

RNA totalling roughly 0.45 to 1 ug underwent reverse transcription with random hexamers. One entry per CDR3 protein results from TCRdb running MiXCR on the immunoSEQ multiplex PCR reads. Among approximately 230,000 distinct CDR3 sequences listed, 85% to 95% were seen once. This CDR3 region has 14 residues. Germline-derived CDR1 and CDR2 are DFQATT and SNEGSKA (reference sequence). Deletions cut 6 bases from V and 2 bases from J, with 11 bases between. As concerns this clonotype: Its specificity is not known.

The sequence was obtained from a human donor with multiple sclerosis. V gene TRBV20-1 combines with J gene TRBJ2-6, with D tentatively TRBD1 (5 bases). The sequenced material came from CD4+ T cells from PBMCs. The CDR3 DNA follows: TGCAGTGCGGTCAGGGTCGCTGGGGCCAACGTCCTGACTTTC. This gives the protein CSAVRVAGANVLTF.